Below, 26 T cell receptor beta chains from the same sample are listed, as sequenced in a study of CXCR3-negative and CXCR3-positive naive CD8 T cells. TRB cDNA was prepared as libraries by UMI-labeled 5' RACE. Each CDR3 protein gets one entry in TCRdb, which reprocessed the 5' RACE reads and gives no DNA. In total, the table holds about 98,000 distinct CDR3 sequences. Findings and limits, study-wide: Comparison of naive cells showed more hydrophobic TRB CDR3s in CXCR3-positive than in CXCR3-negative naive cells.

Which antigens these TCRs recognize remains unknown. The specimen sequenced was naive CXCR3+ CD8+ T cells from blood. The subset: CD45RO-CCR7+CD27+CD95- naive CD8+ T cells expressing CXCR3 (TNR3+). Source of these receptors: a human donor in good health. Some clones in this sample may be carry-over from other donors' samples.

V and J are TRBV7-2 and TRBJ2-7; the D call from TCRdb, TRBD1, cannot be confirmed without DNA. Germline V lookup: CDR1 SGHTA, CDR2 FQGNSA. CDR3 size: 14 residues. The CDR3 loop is CASSLPGGAYEQYF.

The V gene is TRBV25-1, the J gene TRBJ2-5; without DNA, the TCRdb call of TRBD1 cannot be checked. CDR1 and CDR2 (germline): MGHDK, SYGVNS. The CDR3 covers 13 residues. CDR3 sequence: CASSEGRGETQYF.

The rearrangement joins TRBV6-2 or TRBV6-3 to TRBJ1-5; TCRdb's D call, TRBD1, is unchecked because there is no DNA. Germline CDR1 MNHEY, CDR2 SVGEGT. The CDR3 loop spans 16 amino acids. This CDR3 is CASTIRGSGRNQPQHF.

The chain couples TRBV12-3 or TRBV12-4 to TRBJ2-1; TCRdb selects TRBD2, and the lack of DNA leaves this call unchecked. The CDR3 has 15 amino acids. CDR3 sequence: CASRIGTSGYNEQFF.

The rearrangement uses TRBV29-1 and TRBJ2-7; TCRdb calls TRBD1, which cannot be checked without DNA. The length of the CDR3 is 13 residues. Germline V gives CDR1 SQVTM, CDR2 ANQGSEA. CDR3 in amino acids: CSVELGESYEQYF.

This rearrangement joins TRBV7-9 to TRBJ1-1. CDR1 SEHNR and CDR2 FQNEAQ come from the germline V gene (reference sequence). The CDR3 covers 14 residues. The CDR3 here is CASSLALGNTEAFF.

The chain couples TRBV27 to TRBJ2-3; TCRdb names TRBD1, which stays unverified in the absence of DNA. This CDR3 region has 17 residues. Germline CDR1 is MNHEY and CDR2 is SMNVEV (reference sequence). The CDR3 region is CASSPIGGQLFTDTQYF.

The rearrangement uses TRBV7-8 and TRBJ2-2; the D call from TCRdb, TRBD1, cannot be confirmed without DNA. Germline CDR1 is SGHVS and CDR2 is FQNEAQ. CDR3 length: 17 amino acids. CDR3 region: CASSFDRTGLIAGELFF.

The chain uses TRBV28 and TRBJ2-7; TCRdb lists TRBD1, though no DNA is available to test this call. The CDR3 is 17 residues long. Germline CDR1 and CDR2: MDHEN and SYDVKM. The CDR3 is CASSFLTGTGRSYEQYF. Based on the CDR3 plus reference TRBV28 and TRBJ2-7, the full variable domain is DVKVTQSSRYLVKRTGEKVFLECVQDMDHENMFWYRQDPGLGLRLIYFSYDVKMKEKGDIPEGYSVSREKKERFSLILESASTNQTSMYLCASSFLTGTGRSYEQYFGPGTRLTVT.

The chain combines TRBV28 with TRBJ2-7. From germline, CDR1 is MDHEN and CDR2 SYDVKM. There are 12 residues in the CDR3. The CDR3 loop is CASRTPSYEQYF.

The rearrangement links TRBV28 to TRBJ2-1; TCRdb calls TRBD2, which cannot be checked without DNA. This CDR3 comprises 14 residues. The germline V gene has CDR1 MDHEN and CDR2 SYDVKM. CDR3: CASSLAYREGEQFF.

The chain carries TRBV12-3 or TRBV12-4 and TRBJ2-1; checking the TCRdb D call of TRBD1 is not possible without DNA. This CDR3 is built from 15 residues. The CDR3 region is CASSSRTGGDNEQFF.

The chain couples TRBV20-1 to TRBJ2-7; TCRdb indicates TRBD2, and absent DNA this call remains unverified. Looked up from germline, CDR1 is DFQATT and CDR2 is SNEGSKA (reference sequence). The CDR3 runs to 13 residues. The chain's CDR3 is CSARVLPNVEQYF.

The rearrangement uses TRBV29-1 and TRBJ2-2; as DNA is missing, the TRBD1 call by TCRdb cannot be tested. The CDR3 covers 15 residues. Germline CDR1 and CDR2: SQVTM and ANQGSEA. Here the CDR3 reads CSVEAQGRNTGELFF.

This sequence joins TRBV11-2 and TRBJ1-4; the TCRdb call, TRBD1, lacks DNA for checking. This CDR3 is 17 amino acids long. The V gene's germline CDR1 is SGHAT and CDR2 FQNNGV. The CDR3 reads CASSLGSAGQLNEKLFF.

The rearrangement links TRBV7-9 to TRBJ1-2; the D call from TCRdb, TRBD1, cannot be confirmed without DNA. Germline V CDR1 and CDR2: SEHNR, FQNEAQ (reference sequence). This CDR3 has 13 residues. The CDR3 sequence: CASSLETGGGYTF.

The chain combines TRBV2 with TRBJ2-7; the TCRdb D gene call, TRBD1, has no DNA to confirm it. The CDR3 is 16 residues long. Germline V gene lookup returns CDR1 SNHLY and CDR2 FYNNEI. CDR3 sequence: CASSDGEGSHFYEQYF.

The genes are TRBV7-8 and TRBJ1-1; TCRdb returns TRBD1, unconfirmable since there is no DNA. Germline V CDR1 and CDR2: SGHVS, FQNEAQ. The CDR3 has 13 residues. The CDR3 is CASIRGSNTEAFF.

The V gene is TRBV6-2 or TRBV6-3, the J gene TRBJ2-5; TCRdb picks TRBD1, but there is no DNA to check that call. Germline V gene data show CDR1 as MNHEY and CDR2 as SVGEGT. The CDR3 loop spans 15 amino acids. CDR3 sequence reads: CASNAVRQPVETQYF.

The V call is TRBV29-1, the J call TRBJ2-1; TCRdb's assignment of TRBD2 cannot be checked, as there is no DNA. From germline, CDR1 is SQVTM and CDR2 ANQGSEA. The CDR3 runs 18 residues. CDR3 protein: CSVVWLAGPSLSYNEQFF.

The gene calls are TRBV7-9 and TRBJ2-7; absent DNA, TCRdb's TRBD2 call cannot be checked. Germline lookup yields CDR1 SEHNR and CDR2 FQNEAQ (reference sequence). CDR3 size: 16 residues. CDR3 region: CASSYPSRVDPYEQYF.

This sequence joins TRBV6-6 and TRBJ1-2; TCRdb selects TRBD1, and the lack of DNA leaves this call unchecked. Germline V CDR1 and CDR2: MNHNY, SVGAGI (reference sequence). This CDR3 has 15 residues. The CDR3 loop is CASSYVRGAGYGYTF.

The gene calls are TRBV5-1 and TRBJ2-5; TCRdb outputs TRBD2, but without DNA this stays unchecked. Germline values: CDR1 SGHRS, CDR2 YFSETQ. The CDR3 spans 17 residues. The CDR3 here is CASSPLGLAGDQETQYF.

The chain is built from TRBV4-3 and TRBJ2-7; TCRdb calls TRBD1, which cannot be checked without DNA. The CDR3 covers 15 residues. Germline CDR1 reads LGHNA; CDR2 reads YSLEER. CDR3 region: CASSQGAATVYEQYF.

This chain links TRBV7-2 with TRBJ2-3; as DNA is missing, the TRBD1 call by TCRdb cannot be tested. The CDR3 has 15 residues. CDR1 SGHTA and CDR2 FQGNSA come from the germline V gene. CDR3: CASSAWGSSTDTQYF.

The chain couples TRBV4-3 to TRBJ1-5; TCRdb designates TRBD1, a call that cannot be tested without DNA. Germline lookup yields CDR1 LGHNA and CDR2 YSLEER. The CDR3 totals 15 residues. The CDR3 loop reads CASSQGRGSNQPQHF.